The 32 T cell receptor beta chains given below trace back to one sample, sequenced in a study of blood T cell repertoires in COVID-19. Repertoires were generated with immunoSEQ multiplex PCR, while TCRdb's copy carries only in-frame clones and drops some. Of about 93,000 clones listed, roughly 90% are singletons. The source material was peripheral blood. The receptors stem from a human donor with active COVID-19. The donor label of this sample is uncertain.

V and J are TRBV6-6 and TRBJ1-2, with TRBD1 identical over 8 bases. This CDR3 is built from 11 residues. The germline gives CDR1 MNHNY, CDR2 SVGAGI (reference sequence). Germline trimming cut 8 bases from V and 4 bases from J; bases unmatched to any gene: 0. The CDR3 nucleotides are TGTGCCAGCGGACAGGGCTATGGCTACACCTTC. The encoded protein is CASGQGYGYTF.

The sample holds one count of this clone. The chain links TRBV5-1 to TRBJ1-1; D perhaps matches TRBD1 (5 bases). Germline lookup yields CDR1 SGHRS and CDR2 YFSETQ. The CDR3 is made up of 15 amino acids. Trimming left V 1 base short and J 0 bases short, with 10 bases between. CDR3: CASSLNGGMNTEAFF. In nucleotides, the CDR3 is TGCGCCAGCAGCTTGAACGGGGGAATGAACACTGAAGCTTTCTTT.

J is TRBJ1-5 and V is TRBV4-1, with 8 bases aligning to TRBD1. Germline V CDR1 and CDR2: MGHRA, YSYEKL. The V and J ends lost 4 bases and 7 bases, in that order; junction bases with no gene match: 12. The CDR3 is 16 amino acids. The CDR3 sequence: CASSPTLGQGNQPQHF. CDR3 sequence (DNA): TGCGCCAGCAGCCCCACCCTTGGACAGGGAAACCAGCCCCAGCATTTT.

This chain uses TRBV19 with TRBJ2-1; possible D gene TRBD1, 5 bases. This CDR3 contains 15 residues. Germline V gene data show CDR1 as LNHDA and CDR2 as SQIVND (reference sequence). The V end lost 5 bases, the J end lost 2 bases, and 13 bases lay between the germline ends. CDR3 bases: TGTGCCAGTAGTCTCCAGGGTAGGACCTACAATGAGCAGTTCTTC. Translating it yields CASSLQGRTYNEQFF.

The chain joins TRBV3-1 (or the pseudogene TRBV3-2) to TRBJ2-7; TRBD1 matches 7 bases. V lost 1 base to trimming and J lost 3 bases; unmatched junction nucleotides: 6. Per the germline V gene, CDR1 is LGHDT and CDR2 is YNNKEL (reference sequence). The CDR3 covers 15 residues. The CDR3 protein is CASSQADRADYEQYF. CDR3 DNA: TGTGCCAGCAGCCAAGCCGACAGGGCCGACTACGAGCAGTACTTC.

This clone was observed a few times. This chain uses TRBV4-3 with TRBJ1-5, with D possibly matching TRBD1 (5 bases). In germline, CDR1 is LGHNA, CDR2 YSLEER. V was trimmed by 1 base and J by 9 bases, leaving 16 bases between them. The CDR3 runs 15 residues. The CDR3 here is CASSQVRTSSLPQHF. As DNA, the CDR3 is TGCGCCAGCAGCCAAGTTAGGACATCCTCGCTGCCCCAGCATTTT.

This clone was detected only once. The V and J genes are TRBV27 and TRBJ2-3, with 7 bases that match TRBD1. With V trimmed by 3 bases and J by 2 bases, 5 bases remained unmatched. The CDR3 contains 15 residues. Germline V gives CDR1 MNHEY, CDR2 SMNVEV (reference sequence). The CDR3 region is CASSFLGGHTDTQYF. The DNA of the CDR3 is TGTGCCAGCAGTTTCTTAGGGGGCCACACAGATACGCAGTATTTT.

This chain links TRBV5-8 with TRBJ1-6; D ambiguous. Trimming took off 1 base at V and 8 bases at J, with 10 bases between the two ends. There are 14 residues in the CDR3. Germline V gene sequence: CDR1 SGHTS, CDR2 YDEGEE. CDR3 bases: TGTGCCAGCAGCTTGAAGGAGGCCGATTCACCCCTCCACTTT. Its translation: CASSLKEADSPLHF. The full variable domain, rest sourced from reference TRBV5-8 and TRBJ1-6, is EAGVTQSPTHLIKTRGQQATLRCSPISGHTSVYWYQQALGLGLQFLLWYDEGEERNRGNFPPRFSGRQFPNYSSELNVNALELEDSALYLCASSLKEADSPLHFGNGTRLTVT.

The chain links TRBV6-5 to TRBJ2-2; D gene ambiguous. This CDR3 region has 13 residues. V was shortened by 3 bases and J by 4 bases, with 6 bases between the two germline ends. Germline CDR1 is MNHEY and CDR2 is SVGAGI. Here the CDR3 DNA reads TGTGCCAGCAGTTATGTACTCACCGGGGAGCTGTTTTTT. It codes for CASSYVLTGELFF.

V usage is TRBV12-3 or TRBV12-4 and J usage is TRBJ1-5; D unclear. The CDR3 is made up of 13 amino acids. V lost 5 bases and J 6 bases, leaving 11 bases between the germline ends. The CDR3 region is CASSVWAGQPQHF. The DNA of the CDR3 is TGTGCCAGCAGTGTTTGGGCCGGTCAGCCCCAGCATTTT.

V gene TRBV2 combines with J gene TRBJ1-2, with 7 bases fitting TRBD1. With V trimmed by 6 bases and J by 5 bases, 6 bases remained unmatched. Looked up from germline, CDR1 is SNHLY and CDR2 is FYNNEI. The CDR3 has 13 amino acids. CDR3: CASRSGQSYGYTF. CDR3 DNA: TGTGCCAGCAGGTCGGGACAGAGTTATGGCTACACCTTC.

The chain carries TRBV28 and TRBJ2-7; D is possibly TRBD1 (6 bases). The CDR3 loop spans 14 amino acids. Germline assignment: CDR1 MDHEN and CDR2 SYDVKM. V was clipped by 5 bases and J by 9 bases, with 20 bases between them. CDR3 sequence reads: CASSPTLTGGRQYF. The CDR3 nucleotides are TGTGCCAGCAGTCCCACCCTGACAGGCGGTAGGCAGTACTTC.

The V call is TRBV14, the J call TRBJ2-1; D is perhaps TRBD1 (5 bases). Germline V gene lookup returns CDR1 SGHDN and CDR2 FVKESK. The CDR3 consists of 14 residues. V dropped 2 bases and J dropped 5 bases, with 10 bases sitting between them. As DNA, the CDR3 is TGTGCCAGCAGCCAATGGGGCAGGGACAATGAGCAGTTCTTC. Its protein is CASSQWGRDNEQFF.

The V and J genes are TRBV27 and TRBJ2-7; D unresolved. V lost 6 bases and J lost 7, with 16 bases in between. Germline CDR1 MNHEY, CDR2 SMNVEV (reference sequence). The length of the CDR3 is 13 residues. The CDR3 protein is CASSRTREWEQYF. The CDR3 DNA is TGTGCCAGCAGCCGAACCCGCGAGTGGGAGCAGTACTTC.

The V gene is TRBV15, the J gene TRBJ1-5; the match to TRBD1 covers 7 bases. CDR1 and CDR2 from the germline V gene are LNHNV and YYDKDF (reference sequence). This CDR3 is built from 15 residues. After removal of 4 bases from V and 6 bases from J, the junction contained 9 bases not matched to a gene. CDR3 sequence reads: CATSKPDRVSQPQHF. The CDR3 nucleotides read TGTGCCACCAGCAAACCTGACAGGGTCAGTCAGCCCCAGCATTTT.

The CDR3 region is CASSPIRGADTEAFF. The CDR3 DNA reads as TGTGCCAGCTCACCAATTCGGGGAGCGGACACTGAAGCTTTCTTT. The rearrangement joins TRBV18 to TRBJ1-1; D remains unclear. Germline values: CDR1 KGHSH, CDR2 LQKENI. The CDR3 loop spans 15 amino acids. Trimming took 2 bases from V and 3 from J, leaving 13 bases between them.

This chain uses TRBV7-3 with TRBJ2-1; 7 positions agree with TRBD2. The CDR3 sequence is 15 residues long. Germline CDR1 reads SGHTA; CDR2 reads FQGTGA. With V trimmed by 1 base and J by 2 bases, 2 bases remained unmatched. The DNA for the CDR3 is TGTGCCAGCAGCTTAAGGGGGGGTACCTACAATGAGCAGTTCTTC. The encoded protein is CASSLRGGTYNEQFF.

This chain links TRBV15 with TRBJ2-1; D not resolved. The germline CDR1 and CDR2 sequences are LNHNV and YYDKDF (reference sequence). CDR3 size: 15 residues. Trimming left V 0 bases short and J 3 bases short, with 9 bases between. The CDR3 spells CATSRDRSIYNEQFF. The CDR3 nucleotides read TGTGCCACCAGCAGAGACAGGTCAATCTACAATGAGCAGTTCTTC.

The genes are TRBV19 and TRBJ2-5; the match to TRBD1 covers 8 bases. CDR3 length equals 15 residues. The germline gives CDR1 LNHDA, CDR2 SQIVND (reference sequence). Trimming took 6 bases from V and 1 from J; bases not matched to a gene: 7. The CDR3 region is CASSITGTGQETQYF. As DNA, the CDR3 is TGTGCCAGTAGCATTACCGGGACAGGCCAAGAGACCCAGTACTTC.

The chain recombines TRBV9 with TRBJ2-1, with D unclear. Germline V CDR1 and CDR2: SGDLS, YYNGEE. The CDR3 runs 16 residues. Trimming took 0 bases from V and 6 from J, leaving 16 bases between them. The CDR3 region is CASSVAIGYSGNEQFF. The CDR3 nucleotides are TGTGCCAGCAGCGTAGCAATCGGGTATTCTGGCAATGAGCAGTTCTTC.

The gene calls are TRBV9 and TRBJ1-6, with D maybe TRBD1 (5 bases). The CDR3 runs 14 residues. V lost 0 bases, J lost 4 bases, and 5 bases lay in between. Germline values: CDR1 SGDLS, CDR2 YYNGEE. CDR3 bases: TGTGCCAGCAGCGTAGGACAGTATAATTCACCCCTCCACTTT. Translated, it gives CASSVGQYNSPLHF. The entire variable domain, with the rest obtained from reference TRBV9 and TRBJ1-6, is as follows: DSGVTQTPKHLITATGQRVTLRCSPRSGDLSVYWYQQSLDQGLQFLIQYYNGEERAKGNILERFSAQQFPDLHSELNLSSLELGDSALYFCASSVGQYNSPLHFGNGTRLTVT.

The chain links TRBV5-1 to TRBJ1-2, with 8 bases fitting TRBD1. The CDR3 spans 13 residues. V was pared by 3 bases and J by 7 bases, with 5 bases of the junction left unmatched. Germline lookup yields CDR1 SGHRS and CDR2 YFSETQ. CDR3: CASSWGDRTGYTF. The CDR3 DNA reads as TGCGCCAGCAGCTGGGGGGACAGGACTGGCTACACCTTC.

The J gene is TRBJ1-2, the V gene TRBV19; 9 nucleotides line up with TRBD1. J was trimmed by 4 bases and V by 5 bases; bases with no gene match: 8. There are 15 residues in the CDR3. Germline loops: CDR1 LNHDA, CDR2 SQIVND (reference sequence). This CDR3 is CASSGIPGQGYGYTF. CDR3 nucleotides: TGTGCCAGTAGTGGGATCCCGGGACAGGGCTATGGCTACACCTTC. The complete variable domain, with remaining parts taken from reference TRBV19 and TRBJ1-2, reads DGGITQSPKYLFRKEGQNVTLSCEQNLNHDAMYWYRQDPGQGLRLIYYSQIVNDFQKGDIAEGYSVSREKKESFPLTVTSAQKNPTAFYLCASSGIPGQGYGYTFGSGTRLTVV.

The V gene is TRBV19, the J gene TRBJ1-2, with 10 bases lining up with TRBD1. The CDR3 runs 17 residues. Germline V gene lookup returns CDR1 LNHDA and CDR2 SQIVND (reference sequence). V shed 5 bases, J shed 4 bases, and the junction held 13 bases outside the gene matches. The CDR3 reads CASSGFGTGADLYGYTF. In nucleotides, the CDR3 is TGTGCCAGTAGTGGATTCGGGACAGGGGCCGATCTCTATGGCTACACCTTC.

The gene calls are TRBV6-5 and TRBJ1-2, with a possible D match to TRBD1 (5 bases). The CDR3 is 13 residues long. V shed 6 bases and J shed 8 bases, with 16 bases lying between them. Germline V lookup: CDR1 MNHEY, CDR2 SVGAGI. The CDR3 is CASRSSRAQGYTF. CDR3 sequence (DNA): TGTGCCAGCAGGTCGTCCAGGGCGCAGGGCTACACCTTC.

This CDR3 reads CASNTGTSPLNEQFF. The CDR3 DNA is TGTGCCAGCAACACCGGGACTAGCCCCTTAAATGAGCAGTTCTTC. The chain employs TRBV27 and TRBJ2-1, with 9 bases matching TRBD2. This CDR3 has 15 residues. The germline CDR1 and CDR2 sequences are MNHEY and SMNVEV (reference sequence). V was pared by 7 bases and J by 7 bases, with 11 bases of the junction left unmatched.

The V call is TRBV21-1, the J call TRBJ1-5. TRBV21-1 is reported as a pseudogene. This CDR3 spans 16 amino acids. CDR3 region: CASSKLIGDSNQPQHF. The CDR3 coding sequence is TGTGCCAGCAGCAAACTAATAGGAGATAGCAATCAGCCCCAGCATTTT.

The chain employs TRBV2 and TRBJ2-5; D might be TRBD1 (6 bases). CDR3 length: 14 amino acids. Germline V CDR1 and CDR2: SNHLY, FYNNEI. V was pared by 6 bases and J by 1 base, with 12 bases between. The CDR3 DNA reads TGTGCCAGCAGCCAAAACAGGGCCCAAGAGACCCAGTACTTC. Translating gives CASSQNRAQETQYF.

The J gene is TRBJ2-2, the V gene TRBV5-1, with D unresolved. Trimming shortened V by 0 bases and J by 1 base, and 7 bases separated the two germline ends. Germline CDR1 reads SGHRS; CDR2 reads YFSETQ. CDR3 size: 15 residues. The CDR3 nucleotides read TGCGCCAGCAGCTTGGCGACACTGAACACCGGGGAGCTGTTTTTT. Translated: CASSLATLNTGELFF.

This sequence joins TRBV3-1 (or the pseudogene TRBV3-2) and TRBJ1-6, with D possibly matching TRBD1 (6 bases). Between the trimmed V and J ends, which lost 2 bases and 2 bases, there was a span of 10 bases. This CDR3 spans 16 amino acids. Looked up from germline, CDR1 is LGHDT and CDR2 is YNNKEL (reference sequence). CDR3 protein: CASSQRGSTYNSPLHF. The CDR3 bases are TGTGCCAGCAGCCAAAGGGGGAGCACCTATAATTCACCCCTCCACTTT.

Only one count was recorded for this clone. The rearrangement links TRBV4-1 to TRBJ1-1; D call uncertain. The CDR3 has 14 amino acids. V was shortened by 4 bases and J by 1 base, with 10 bases between the two germline ends. CDR1 is MGHRA and CDR2 is YSYEKL in the germline V gene. CDR3 sequence: CASSPEPRNTEAFF. Written as DNA, the CDR3 is TGCGCCAGCAGCCCGGAACCTAGGAACACTGAAGCTTTCTTT.

CDR3 residues: CASSDGVVQGEGQHF. The CDR3 DNA reads TGTGCCAGCAGTGACGGGGTAGTACAGGGGGAAGGCCAGCATTTT. The chain carries TRBV2 and TRBJ1-5; 8 bases map to TRBD1. Germline CDR1 reads SNHLY; CDR2 reads FYNNEI. Trimming removed 3 bases from V and 12 bases from J; junction bases left unmatched: 13. This CDR3 region has 15 residues.